These 13 T cell receptor beta chains were all obtained from the same sample, sequenced in a study of blood T cell repertoires in COVID-19. Clones were read by immunoSEQ multiplex PCR, and TCRdb kept only the in-frame ones, dropping some. This sample yields about 350,000 clones, of which approximately 90% are seen a single time; roughly 3.4% belongs to the top ten. Sequencing was performed on peripheral blood. Receptor source: a woman under 30 who had recovered from COVID-19.

This chain links TRBV27 with TRBJ1-1, with D maybe TRBD1 (5 bases). Trimming removed 8 bases at V and 7 bases at J, with 14 bases between. This CDR3 spans 12 amino acids. Germline V gene lookup returns CDR1 MNHEY and CDR2 SMNVEV (reference sequence). This CDR3 is CASPGYWFEAFF. The CDR3 DNA is TGTGCCAGCCCAGGGTACTGGTTTGAAGCTTTCTTT.

J is TRBJ1-1 and V is TRBV11-2; D unresolved. This CDR3 is built from 16 residues. V lost 1 base to trimming and J lost 1 base, with 13 bases between them. Germline V gene lookup returns CDR1 SGHAT and CDR2 FQNNGV. In nucleotides, the CDR3 is TGTGCCAGCAGCTTAGTACAGACCACTTCGAACACTGAAGCTTTCTTT. This gives the protein CASSLVQTTSNTEAFF.

The rearrangement joins TRBV15 to TRBJ2-3; 10 bases agree with TRBD2. Germline trimming cut 8 bases from V and 4 bases from J; bases unmatched to any gene: 12. CDR3 length equals 16 residues. CDR1 is LNHNV, CDR2 YYDKDF, per germline (reference sequence). DNA of the CDR3: TGTGCCACCTTACGTAAGGGTAGCGGGAGGTCAGATACGCAGTATTTT. Translating it yields CATLRKGSGRSDTQYF.

The chain recombines TRBV10-1 with TRBJ2-3; the match to TRBD2 covers 7 bases. CDR3 size: 16 residues. Trimming removed 5 bases from V and 2 bases from J; junction bases left unmatched: 10. Germline CDR1 reads WNHNN; CDR2 reads SYGVQD (reference sequence). The CDR3 loop reads CASSTLRRESTDTQYF. The CDR3 bases are TGCGCCAGCAGTACCCTACGGCGGGAGTCCACAGATACGCAGTATTTT.

This chain uses TRBV11-3 with TRBJ2-5; D gene unclear. Germline assignment: CDR1 SGHNT and CDR2 YENEEA. The CDR3 contains 15 residues. The germline V and J ends were trimmed by 5 bases and 3 bases, with 16 bases remaining between them. CDR3 nucleotide sequence: TGTGCCAGCAGCCTTCTACCCCGTCGAGAAGAGACCCAGTACTTC. It is translated as CASSLLPRREETQYF.

CDR3 nucleotide sequence: TGTGCCAGCAGTTATAGTGACAGAGGCAGAGCCTACGAGCAGTACGTC. Its translation is CASSYSDRGRAYEQYV. This chain joins TRBV6-2 or TRBV6-3 and TRBJ2-7, with D tentatively TRBD1 (5 bases). Germline V lookup: CDR1 MNHEY, CDR2 SVGEGT. V lost 3 bases and J 2 bases, leaving 17 bases between the germline ends. This CDR3 region has 16 residues.

This chain uses TRBV6-2 or TRBV6-3 with TRBJ2-3; the match to TRBD2 covers 13 bases. Germline-derived CDR1 and CDR2 are MNHEY and SVGEGT. There are 16 residues in the CDR3. Trimming removed 2 bases from V and 11 bases from J; junction bases left unmatched: 10. The CDR3 loop reads CASSYIRTSGRGRQYF. The CDR3 region has the DNA TGTGCCAGCAGTTACATACGGACTAGCGGGAGAGGTCGGCAGTATTTT.

This chain uses TRBV7-8 with TRBJ2-3, with TRBD2 matching 7 bases. The V gene's germline CDR1 is SGHVS and CDR2 FQNEAQ. The CDR3 contains 15 residues. V lost 8 bases, J lost 1 base, and 9 bases stayed unmatched. CDR3 DNA sequence: TGTGCCAGCTCGTTGGCCCTAGCGGGCACAGATACGCAGTATTTT. It translates to CASSLALAGTDTQYF. The entire variable domain, with the rest obtained from reference TRBV7-8 and TRBJ2-3, is as follows: GAGVSQSPRYKVAKRGQDVALRCDPISGHVSLFWYQQALGQGPEFLTYFQNEAQLDKSGLPSDRFFAERPEGSVSTLKIQRTQQEDSAVYLCASSLALAGTDTQYFGPGTRLTVL.

This chain connects TRBV20-1 to TRBJ2-3; maybe TRBD2 (5 bases). The CDR3 length is 11 residues. The V gene lost 6 bases and the J gene lost 8 bases, with 12 bases spanning the gap. In germline, CDR1 is DFQATT, CDR2 SNEGSKA (reference sequence). As DNA, the CDR3 is TGCAGTGCCCCGGGGTGGGGTACGCAGTATTTT. Translated, it gives CSAPGWGTQYF.

This chain connects TRBV6-5 to TRBJ1-3; 8 bases map to TRBD1. Germline V lookup: CDR1 MNHEY, CDR2 SVGAGI. CDR3 length: 16 amino acids. V was clipped by 4 bases and J by 4 bases; unmatched bases: 9. CDR3 coding DNA: TGTGCCAGCAGTTTCACTATCAGGGGGCTCGGAAACACCATATATTTT. Translating gives CASSFTIRGLGNTIYF.

The rearrangement joins TRBV12-5 to TRBJ1-2; no definite D call. V was clipped by 2 bases and J by 8 bases, with 12 bases between them. The CDR3 runs 13 residues. In germline, CDR1 is LGHNT, CDR2 FRNRAP. For the CDR3, the DNA is TGTGCTAGTGGTTTGTCGTGGGCGGGAGGCTACACCTTC. Its translation is CASGLSWAGGYTF.

This clone was seen only a few times. The rearrangement uses TRBV6-5 and TRBJ1-2, with 9 bases that match TRBD1. Germline values: CDR1 MNHEY, CDR2 SVGAGI. The CDR3 runs to 14 residues. The ends lost 5 bases at V and 8 bases at J; junction bases unmatched: 9. CDR3 in amino acids: CASSRTLDRGGYTF. The CDR3 DNA sequence: TGTGCCAGCAGTCGAACCTTGGACAGGGGAGGCTACACCTTC.

J is TRBJ2-2 and V is TRBV6-4; D ambiguous. There are 14 residues in the CDR3. The germline CDR1 and CDR2 sequences are MRHNA and SNTAGT. V lost 5 bases, J lost 3 bases, and 10 bases lay in between. CDR3: CASSPGSDTGELFF. The CDR3 nucleotides read TGTGCCAGCAGTCCCGGGTCAGACACCGGGGAGCTGTTTTTT.